These 6 T cell receptor beta chains came from one sample sequenced in a study of blood T cell repertoires in COVID-19. Using immunoSEQ multiplex PCR, the repertoire was profiled, and TCRdb retains in-frame clones only, with some absent. This sample carries about 120,000 clones, 85% to 90% of them seen once, and the ten largest clones take approximately 10%. Material: peripheral blood. The receptors originated from a man of 80 years or more with acute or convalescent COVID-19.

The J gene is TRBJ2-1, the V gene TRBV6-2 or TRBV6-3; 8 bases fit TRBD2. Germline loops: CDR1 MNHEY, CDR2 SVGEGT. Unmatched junction bases numbered 9, after V lost 6 bases and J lost 5 bases. The length of the CDR3 is 15 residues. For the CDR3, the DNA is TGTGCCAGCAGCCGCCGGGGTAGCGGGGACAATGAGCAGTTCTTC. Encoded protein: CASSRRGSGDNEQFF.

The chain links TRBV7-2 to TRBJ1-2, with 10 positions matching TRBD1. Trimming removed 5 bases from V and 7 bases from J; junction bases left unmatched: 7. Looked up from germline, CDR1 is SGHTA and CDR2 is FQGNSA. The CDR3 length is 14 residues. The chain's CDR3 is CASSNDRGRGGYTF. The CDR3 DNA reads TGTGCCAGCAGCAATGACAGGGGGCGGGGTGGCTACACCTTC.

The V gene is TRBV7-9, the J gene TRBJ1-5; TRBD1 matches at 8 bases. This CDR3 is built from 13 residues. The J segment lost 9 bases and the V segment lost 4 bases, leaving 5 bases of the junction unmatched. The V gene's germline CDR1 is SEHNR and CDR2 FQNEAQ (reference sequence). The CDR3 spells CASSSPGGWPQHF. CDR3 nucleotides: TGTGCCAGCAGCTCCCCAGGGGGCTGGCCCCAGCATTTT.

The V call is TRBV12-5, the J call TRBJ2-3; D gene ambiguous. This CDR3 has 14 residues. Germline CDR1 is LGHNT and CDR2 is FRNRAP. Between the trimmed V and J ends, which lost 0 bases and 2 bases, there was a span of 6 bases. The CDR3 nucleotides are TGTGCTAGTGGTTTGGTTCCCCACACAGATACGCAGTATTTT. It codes for CASGLVPHTDTQYF.

The chain links TRBV3-1 (or the pseudogene TRBV3-2) to TRBJ1-1; 10 bases fit TRBD1. The CDR3 consists of 15 residues. The V segment lost 1 base and the J segment 5 bases; nucleotides outside the gene matches: 4. Germline CDR1 LGHDT, CDR2 YNNKEL (reference sequence). CDR3 nucleotides: TGTGCCAGCAGCCAAGGACAGGGGGCTCGAACTGAAGCTTTCTTT. Protein product: CASSQGQGARTEAFF.

This rearrangement joins TRBV18 to TRBJ2-7; possibly TRBD1 for D (6 bases). This CDR3 spans 15 amino acids. CDR1 KGHSH and CDR2 LQKENI come from the germline V gene. V lost 0 bases and J lost 1, with 10 bases in between. CDR3 DNA sequence: TGTGCCAGCTCACCACCGGGACAACTTTCCTACGAGCAGTACTTC. This encodes CASSPPGQLSYEQYF.